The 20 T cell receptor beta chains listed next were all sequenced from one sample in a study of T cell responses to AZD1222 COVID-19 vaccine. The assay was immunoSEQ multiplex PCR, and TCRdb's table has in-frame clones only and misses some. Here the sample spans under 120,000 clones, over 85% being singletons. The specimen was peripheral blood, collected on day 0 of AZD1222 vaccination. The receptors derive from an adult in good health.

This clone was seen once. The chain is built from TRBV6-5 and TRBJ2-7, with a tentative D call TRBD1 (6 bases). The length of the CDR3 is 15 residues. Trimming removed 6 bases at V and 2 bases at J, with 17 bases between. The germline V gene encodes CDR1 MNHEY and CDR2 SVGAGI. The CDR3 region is CASSPITQGPYEQYF. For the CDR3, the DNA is TGTGCCAGCAGCCCGATAACACAGGGACCCTACGAGCAGTACTTC.

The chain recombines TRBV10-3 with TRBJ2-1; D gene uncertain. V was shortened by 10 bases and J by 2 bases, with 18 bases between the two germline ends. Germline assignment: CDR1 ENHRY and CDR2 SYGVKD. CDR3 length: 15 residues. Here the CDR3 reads CASAEGTRTYNEQFF. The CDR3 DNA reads TGTGCCAGCGCCGAAGGCACGCGGACCTACAATGAGCAGTTCTTC.

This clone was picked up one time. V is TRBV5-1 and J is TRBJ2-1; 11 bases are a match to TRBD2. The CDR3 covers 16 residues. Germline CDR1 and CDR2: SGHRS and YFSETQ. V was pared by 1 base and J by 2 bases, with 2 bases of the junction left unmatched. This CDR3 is CASSLTSGGTYNEQFF. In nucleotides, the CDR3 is TGCGCCAGCAGCTTGACTAGCGGGGGCACCTACAATGAGCAGTTCTTC.

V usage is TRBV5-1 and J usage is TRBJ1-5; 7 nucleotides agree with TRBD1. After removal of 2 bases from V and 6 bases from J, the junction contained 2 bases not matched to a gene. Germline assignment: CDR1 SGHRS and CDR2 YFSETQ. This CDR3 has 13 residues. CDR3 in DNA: TGCGCCAGCAGCTTAGGGGGCCTTCAGCCCCAGCATTTT. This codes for CASSLGGLQPQHF. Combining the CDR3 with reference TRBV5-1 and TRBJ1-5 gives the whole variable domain KAGVTQTPRYLIKTRGQQVTLSCSPISGHRSVSWYQQTPGQGLQFLFEYFSETQRNKGNFPGRFSGRQFSNSRSEMNVSTLELGDSALYLCASSLGGLQPQHFGDGTRLSIL.

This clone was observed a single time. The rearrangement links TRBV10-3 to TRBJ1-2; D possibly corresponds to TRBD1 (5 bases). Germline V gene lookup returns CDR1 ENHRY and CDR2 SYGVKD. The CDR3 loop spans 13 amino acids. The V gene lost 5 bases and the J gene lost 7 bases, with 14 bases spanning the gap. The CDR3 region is CAISPVTGGGYTF. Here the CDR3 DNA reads TGTGCCATCAGTCCGGTTACGGGGGGTGGCTACACCTTC.

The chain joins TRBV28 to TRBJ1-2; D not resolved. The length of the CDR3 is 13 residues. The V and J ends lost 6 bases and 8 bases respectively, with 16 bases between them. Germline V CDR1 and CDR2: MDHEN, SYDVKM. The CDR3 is CASSMGGLTGYTF. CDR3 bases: TGTGCCAGCAGCATGGGAGGGCTAACCGGCTACACCTTC.

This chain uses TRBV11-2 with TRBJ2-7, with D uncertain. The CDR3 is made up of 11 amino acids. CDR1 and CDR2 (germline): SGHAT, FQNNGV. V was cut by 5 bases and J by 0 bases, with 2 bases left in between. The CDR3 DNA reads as TGTGCCAGCAGCGGCTCCTACGAGCAGTACTTC. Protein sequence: CASSGSYEQYF.

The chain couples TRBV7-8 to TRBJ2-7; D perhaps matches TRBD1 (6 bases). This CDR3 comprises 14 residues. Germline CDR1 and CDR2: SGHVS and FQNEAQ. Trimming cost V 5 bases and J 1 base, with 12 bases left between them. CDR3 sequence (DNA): TGTGCCAGCAGCCAAGGGGGAGAATCCTACGAGCAGTACTTC. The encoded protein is CASSQGGESYEQYF.

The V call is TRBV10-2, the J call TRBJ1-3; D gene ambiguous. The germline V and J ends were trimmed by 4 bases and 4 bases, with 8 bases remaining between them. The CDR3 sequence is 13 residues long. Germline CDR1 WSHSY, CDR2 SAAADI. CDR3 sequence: CASSGYLGNTIYF. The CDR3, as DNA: TGCGCCAGCAGTGGCTATTTAGGAAACACCATATATTTT.

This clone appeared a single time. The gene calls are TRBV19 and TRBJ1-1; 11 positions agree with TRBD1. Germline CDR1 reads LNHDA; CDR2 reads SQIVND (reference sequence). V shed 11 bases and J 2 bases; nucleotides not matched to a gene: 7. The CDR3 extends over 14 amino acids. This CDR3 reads CASGTGGINTEAFF. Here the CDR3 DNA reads TGTGCCTCCGGGACAGGGGGAATAAACACTGAAGCTTTCTTT.

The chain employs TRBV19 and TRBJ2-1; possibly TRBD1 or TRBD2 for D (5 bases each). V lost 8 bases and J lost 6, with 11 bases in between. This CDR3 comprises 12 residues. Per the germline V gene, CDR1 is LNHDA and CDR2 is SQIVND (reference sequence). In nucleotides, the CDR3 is TGTGCCAGTCTGGGGGATAGCAATGAGCAGTTCTTC. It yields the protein CASLGDSNEQFF.

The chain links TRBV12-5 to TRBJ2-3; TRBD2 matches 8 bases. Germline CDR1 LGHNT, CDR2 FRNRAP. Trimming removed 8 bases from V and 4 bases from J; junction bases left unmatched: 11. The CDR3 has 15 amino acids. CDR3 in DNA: TGTGCTAGTCGGCGAGCGGGAGAATTTCCAGATACGCAGTATTTT. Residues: CASRRAGEFPDTQYF.

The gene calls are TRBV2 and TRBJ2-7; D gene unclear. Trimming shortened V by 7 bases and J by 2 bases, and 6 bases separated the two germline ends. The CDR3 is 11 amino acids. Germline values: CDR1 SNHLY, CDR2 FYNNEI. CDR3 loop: CASTNPYEQYF. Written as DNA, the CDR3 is TGTGCCAGCACCAACCCCTACGAGCAGTACTTC.

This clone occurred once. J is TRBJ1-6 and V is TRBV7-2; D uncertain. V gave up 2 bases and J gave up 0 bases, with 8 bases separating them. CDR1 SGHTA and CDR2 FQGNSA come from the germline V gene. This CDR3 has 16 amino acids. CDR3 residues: CASSLRKGSYNSPLHF. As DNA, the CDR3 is TGTGCCAGCAGCTTAAGAAAGGGCTCCTATAATTCACCCCTCCACTTT.

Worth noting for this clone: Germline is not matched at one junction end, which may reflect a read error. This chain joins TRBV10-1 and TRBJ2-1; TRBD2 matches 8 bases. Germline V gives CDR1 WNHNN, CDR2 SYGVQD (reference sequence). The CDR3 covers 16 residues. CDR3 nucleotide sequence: TGCGCCAGCAGTGATGCCGGACTAGCCTCCCACAATGAGCAGTTCTTC. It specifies CASSDAGLASHNEQFF.

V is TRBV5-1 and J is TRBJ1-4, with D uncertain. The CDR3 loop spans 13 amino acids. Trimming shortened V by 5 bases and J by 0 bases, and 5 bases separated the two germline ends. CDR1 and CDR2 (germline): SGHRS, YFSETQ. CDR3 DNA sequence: TGCGCCAGCAGGAAGGCAACTAATGAAAAACTGTTTTTT. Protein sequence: CASRKATNEKLFF.

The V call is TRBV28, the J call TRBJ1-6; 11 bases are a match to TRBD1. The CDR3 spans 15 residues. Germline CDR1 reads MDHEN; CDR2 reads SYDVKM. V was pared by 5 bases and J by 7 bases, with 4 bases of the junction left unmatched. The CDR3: CASSPRTGGNSPLHF. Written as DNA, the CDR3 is TGTGCCAGCAGTCCAAGGACAGGGGGCAATTCACCCCTCCACTTT.

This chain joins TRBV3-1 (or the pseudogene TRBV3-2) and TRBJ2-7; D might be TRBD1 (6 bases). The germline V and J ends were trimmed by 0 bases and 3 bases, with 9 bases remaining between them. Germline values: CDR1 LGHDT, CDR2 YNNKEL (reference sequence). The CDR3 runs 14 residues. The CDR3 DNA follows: TGTGCCAGCAGCCAAGAGGACAGAAACTACGAGCAGTACTTC. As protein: CASSQEDRNYEQYF.

The CDR3 region is CASGLVERPSGYTF. DNA of the CDR3: TGTGCTAGTGGTTTGGTAGAGCGACCGTCGGGCTACACCTTC. J is TRBJ1-2 and V is TRBV12-5; D gene unclear. The V gene lost 0 bases and the J gene lost 8 bases, with 13 bases spanning the gap. The CDR3 totals 14 residues. CDR1 is LGHNT, CDR2 FRNRAP, per germline.

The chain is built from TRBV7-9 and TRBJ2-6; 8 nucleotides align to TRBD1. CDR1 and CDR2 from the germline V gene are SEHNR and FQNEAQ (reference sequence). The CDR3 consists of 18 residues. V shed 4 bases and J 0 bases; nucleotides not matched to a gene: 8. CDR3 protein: CASSSRTGRPSGANVLTF. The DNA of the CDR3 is TGTGCCAGCAGCTCAAGGACAGGGCGACCCTCTGGGGCCAACGTCCTGACTTTC.